What follows are 15 T cell receptor beta chains derived from one specimen sequenced in a study of cytomegalovirus exposure and HLA in healthy donors. In the PCR, 60 Vbeta and 13 Jbeta primers were used. Profiled with immunoSEQ multiplex PCR; TCRdb holds only in-frame clones, not every one. Among 100,000 to 150,000 clones, about 73% were seen once, and the ten largest hold approximately 5.4%. The sequenced sample was PBMCs. These receptors were obtained from a woman aged 45-65 years in good health and CMV-seropositive.

The chain combines TRBV4-1 with TRBJ1-1, with a tentative D call TRBD1 (6 bases). Trimming removed 2 bases from V and 3 bases from J, with 22 bases in between. CDR1 is MGHRA, CDR2 YSYEKL, per germline. This CDR3 spans 18 amino acids. The CDR3 reads CASSQPQGSVGLDTEAFF. The DNA for the CDR3 is TGCGCCAGCAGCCAACCTCAGGGGAGTGTCGGATTAGACACTGAAGCTTTCTTT.

The table lists this clone with a few counts. The chain is built from TRBV19 and TRBJ1-2; 7 bases map to TRBD1. The CDR3 is 13 residues long. The ends lost 4 bases at V and 5 bases at J; junction bases unmatched: 4. Germline V CDR1 and CDR2: LNHDA, SQIVND (reference sequence). The CDR3 sequence is CASSTGTAYGYTF. As DNA, the CDR3 is TGTGCCAGTAGTACCGGGACAGCGTATGGCTACACCTTC.

This clone appeared once. The gene calls are TRBV5-5 and TRBJ1-1; D might be TRBD1 (6 bases). CDR3 length: 14 residues. Germline V gives CDR1 SGHKS, CDR2 YYEKEE (reference sequence). V lost 5 bases to trimming and J lost 5 bases, with 16 bases between them. The CDR3 sequence: CASRSTGQRTEAFF. DNA for the CDR3: TGTGCCAGCAGGAGCACAGGGCAAAGGACTGAAGCTTTCTTT.

V usage is TRBV7-9 and J usage is TRBJ2-3, with 8 bases that match TRBD1. In germline, CDR1 is SEHNR, CDR2 FQNEAQ (reference sequence). The CDR3 has 14 residues. V was pared by 5 bases and J by 4 bases, with 5 bases of the junction left unmatched. The CDR3 is CASSPRGRADTQYF. CDR3 in DNA: TGTGCCAGCAGCCCCAGGGGGCGCGCAGATACGCAGTATTTT.

This clone has only a few counts. The rearrangement joins TRBV2 to TRBJ2-2, with 10 nucleotides matching TRBD1. Germline CDR1 reads SNHLY; CDR2 reads FYNNEI. The V and J ends lost 5 bases and 7 bases, in that order; junction bases with no gene match: 7. The CDR3 spans 15 residues. CDR3 in DNA: TGTGCCAGCAGTCCGACAGGGGGCGGAATCGGGGAGCTGTTTTTT. It is translated as CASSPTGGGIGELFF.

This clone was counted once. The V and J genes are TRBV6-1 and TRBJ1-4; D not certain. CDR3 size: 13 residues. V lost 7 bases, J lost 2 bases, and 8 bases lay in between. CDR1 is MNHNS and CDR2 is SASEGT in the germline V gene. The CDR3 reads CASNSYTNEKLFF. The DNA of the CDR3 is TGTGCCAGCAACAGCTACACTAATGAAAAACTGTTTTTT.

The chain links TRBV18 to TRBJ1-2, with TRBD1 matching over 8 bases. After removal of 3 bases from V and 0 bases from J, the junction contained 3 bases not matched to a gene. The V gene's germline CDR1 is KGHSH and CDR2 LQKENI. This CDR3 region has 15 residues. CDR3 in amino acids: CASSPTGDPNYGYTF. DNA for the CDR3: TGTGCCAGCTCACCGACAGGGGACCCTAACTATGGCTACACCTTC.

This clone was observed a few times. This chain joins TRBV6-6 and TRBJ1-1; 7 positions match TRBD1. Germline V gene data show CDR1 as MNHNY and CDR2 as SVGAGI (reference sequence). Unmatched junction bases numbered 7, after V lost 6 bases and J lost 0 bases. The length of the CDR3 is 15 residues. The CDR3 nucleotides are TGTGCCAGCAGGAGGACGGGGACAGTGAACACTGAAGCTTTCTTT. Amino acid sequence: CASRRTGTVNTEAFF.

The chain combines TRBV11-2 with TRBJ2-5; D unresolved. The germline V and J ends were trimmed by 1 base and 7 bases, with 7 bases remaining between them. CDR1 is SGHAT and CDR2 is FQNNGV in the germline V gene. The CDR3 length is 12 residues. The CDR3 sequence is CASSLASGTQYF. The CDR3 coding sequence is TGTGCCAGCAGCTTAGCTAGTGGGACCCAGTACTTC. The whole variable domain, remainder taken from reference TRBV11-2 and TRBJ2-5, is EAGVAQSPRYKIIEKRQSVAFWCNPISGHATLYWYQQILGQGPKLLIQFQNNGVVDDSQLPKDRFSAERLKGVDSTLKIQPAKLEDSAVYLCASSLASGTQYFGPGTRLLVL.

The V and J genes are TRBV10-3 and TRBJ2-7; no clear D. Germline CDR1 and CDR2: ENHRY and SYGVKD. CDR3 size: 13 residues. The V end was cut by 2 bases, the J end by 0 bases, with 5 bases between. The CDR3 spells CAISEEFSYEQYF. The CDR3 DNA follows: TGTGCCATCAGTGAGGAGTTCTCCTACGAGCAGTACTTC.

This clone has more than one count but fewer than ten. The chain joins TRBV6-1 to TRBJ2-1, with D possibly being TRBD1 (6 bases). Germline CDR1 and CDR2: MNHNS and SASEGT. This CDR3 is built from 13 residues. Trimming cost V 5 bases and J 9 bases, with 14 bases left between them. CDR3 protein: CASSSRQVGEQFF. DNA of the CDR3: TGTGCCAGCAGTTCACGACAGGTTGGTGAGCAGTTCTTC.

CDR3 sequence: CASSPGGTDQDTIYF. The CDR3 region has the DNA TGTGCCAGCAGCCCGGGAGGGACAGATCAGGACACCATATATTTT. The chain is built from TRBV5-4 and TRBJ1-3, with 7 bases matching TRBD1. Germline loops: CDR1 SGHNT, CDR2 YYREEE (reference sequence). The CDR3 is 15 residues long. J was trimmed by 8 bases and V by 4 bases; bases with no gene match: 12. Full variable domain (missing parts from reference TRBV5-4 and TRBJ1-3): ETGVTQSPTHLIKTRGQQVTLRCSSQSGHNTVSWYQQALGQGPQFIFQYYREEENGRGNFPPRFSGLQFPNYSSELNVNALELDDSALYLCASSPGGTDQDTIYFGEGSWLTVV.

The V call is TRBV6-1, the J call TRBJ2-3; TRBD2 aligns across 11 bases. Per the germline V gene, CDR1 is MNHNS and CDR2 is SASEGT. The CDR3 extends over 15 amino acids. Unmatched junction bases numbered 5, after V lost 5 bases and J lost 4 bases. The CDR3 coding sequence is TGTGCCAGCAGTTTATTAGCGGGGGGGCCAGATACGCAGTATTTT. Amino acid sequence: CASSLLAGGPDTQYF.

This clone showed up just once. V is TRBV7-2 and J is TRBJ2-2; perhaps TRBD2 as D (6 bases). The CDR3 sequence is 16 residues long. Trimming stripped 6 bases from V and 0 bases from J, with 14 bases between. Germline CDR1 SGHTA, CDR2 FQGNSA. The CDR3 sequence is CASSRSGLPNTGELFF. The CDR3 DNA sequence: TGTGCCAGCAGTAGATCGGGACTCCCGAACACCGGGGAGCTGTTTTTT.

The CDR3, as DNA: TGTGCCAGCAGCTTAGACCCGGGATCGTACTCTGGAAACACCATATATTTT. Its translation is CASSLDPGSYSGNTIYF. The rearrangement links TRBV7-2 to TRBJ1-3; no reliable D call. Trimming took 1 base from V and 0 from J, leaving 13 bases between them. Germline CDR1 SGHTA, CDR2 FQGNSA. There are 17 residues in the CDR3.